Listed here is a single T cell receptor beta chain. Its antigen is currently unknown. V was trimmed by 1 base and J by 6 bases, leaving 15 bases between them. Germline V lookup: CDR1 SGHVS, CDR2 FQNEAQ. The CDR3 length is 16 residues. This specimen comes from a study of cytomegalovirus exposure and HLA in healthy donors. Turning to the study itself: The 550 to 800 first-cohort repertoires and the 100 to 150 validation repertoires shared the same platform, a later analysis reported. Study findings and constraints: Cytomegalovirus-associated status was assigned to about 170 TCR beta chains.

Generated by immunoSEQ multiplex PCR, the TCRdb table keeps only in-frame clones and is missing some. The table has tens of thousands of clones, 95% to 97% seen once. The clonotype originates from a man younger than 35 in good health and CMV-seronegative. V and J are TRBV7-8 and TRBJ2-2; TRBD1 might be the D (5 bases). Material: PBMCs. The CDR3 reads CASSLEGPRRSGELFF. The CDR3 DNA follows: TGTGCCAGCAGCTTAGAGGGGCCCAGGCGCTCCGGGGAGCTGTTTTTT.